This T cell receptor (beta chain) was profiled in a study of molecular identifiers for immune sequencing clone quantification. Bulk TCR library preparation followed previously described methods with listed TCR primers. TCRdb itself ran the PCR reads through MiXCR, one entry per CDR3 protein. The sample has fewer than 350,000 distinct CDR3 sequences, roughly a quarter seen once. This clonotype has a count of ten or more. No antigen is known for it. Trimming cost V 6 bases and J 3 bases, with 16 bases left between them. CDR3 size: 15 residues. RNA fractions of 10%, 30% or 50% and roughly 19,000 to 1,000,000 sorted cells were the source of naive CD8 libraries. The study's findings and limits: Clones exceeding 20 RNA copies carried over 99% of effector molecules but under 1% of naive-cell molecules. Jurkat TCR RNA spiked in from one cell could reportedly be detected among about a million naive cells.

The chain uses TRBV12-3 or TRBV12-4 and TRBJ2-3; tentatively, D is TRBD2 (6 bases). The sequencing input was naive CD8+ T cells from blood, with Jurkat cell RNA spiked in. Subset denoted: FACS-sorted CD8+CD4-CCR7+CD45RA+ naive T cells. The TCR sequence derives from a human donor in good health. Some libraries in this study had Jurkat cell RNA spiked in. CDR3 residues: CASSGKRAPTDTQYF. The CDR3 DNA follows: TGTGCCAGCAGCGGAAAGCGGGCGCCAACAGATACGCAGTATTTT.